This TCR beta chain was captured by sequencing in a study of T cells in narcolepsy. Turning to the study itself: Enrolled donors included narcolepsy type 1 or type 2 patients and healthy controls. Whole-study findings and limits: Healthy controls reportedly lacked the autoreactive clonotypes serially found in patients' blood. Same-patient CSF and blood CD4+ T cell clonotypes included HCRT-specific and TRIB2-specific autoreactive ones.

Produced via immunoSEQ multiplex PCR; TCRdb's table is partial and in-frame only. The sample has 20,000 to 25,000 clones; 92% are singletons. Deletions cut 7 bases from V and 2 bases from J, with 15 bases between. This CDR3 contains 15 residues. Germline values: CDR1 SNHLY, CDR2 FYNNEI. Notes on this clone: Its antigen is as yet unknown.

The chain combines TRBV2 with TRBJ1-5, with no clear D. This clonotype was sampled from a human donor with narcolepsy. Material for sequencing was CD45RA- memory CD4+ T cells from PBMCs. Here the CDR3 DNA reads TGTGCCAGCACCATTTCGGGATTGGGCAATCAGCCCCAGCATTTT. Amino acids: CASTISGLGNQPQHF.